Sequencing of this T cell receptor (beta chain) was carried out in a study of cytomegalovirus exposure and HLA in healthy donors. Trimming removed 6 bases from V and 4 bases from J; junction bases left unmatched: 10. CDR3 length: 16 amino acids. Germline V gene data show CDR1 as SQVTM and CDR2 as ANQGSEA. Assay: immunoSEQ multiplex PCR; the TCRdb copy retains only in-frame clones and omits some. The sample holds tens of thousands of clones; approximately 96% are singletons and the top ten take more than 3.5%. The TCR originated in a woman between 18 and 30 years old in good health and CMV-seropositive. The chain joins TRBV29-1 to TRBJ2-1, with TRBD2 matching 12 bases. The sample comprised PBMCs. CDR3 nucleotides: TGCAGCGTGGGGGGACTAGCGGGTCTACAGTACAATGAGCAGTTCTTC. Translated, it gives CSVGGLAGLQYNEQFF.